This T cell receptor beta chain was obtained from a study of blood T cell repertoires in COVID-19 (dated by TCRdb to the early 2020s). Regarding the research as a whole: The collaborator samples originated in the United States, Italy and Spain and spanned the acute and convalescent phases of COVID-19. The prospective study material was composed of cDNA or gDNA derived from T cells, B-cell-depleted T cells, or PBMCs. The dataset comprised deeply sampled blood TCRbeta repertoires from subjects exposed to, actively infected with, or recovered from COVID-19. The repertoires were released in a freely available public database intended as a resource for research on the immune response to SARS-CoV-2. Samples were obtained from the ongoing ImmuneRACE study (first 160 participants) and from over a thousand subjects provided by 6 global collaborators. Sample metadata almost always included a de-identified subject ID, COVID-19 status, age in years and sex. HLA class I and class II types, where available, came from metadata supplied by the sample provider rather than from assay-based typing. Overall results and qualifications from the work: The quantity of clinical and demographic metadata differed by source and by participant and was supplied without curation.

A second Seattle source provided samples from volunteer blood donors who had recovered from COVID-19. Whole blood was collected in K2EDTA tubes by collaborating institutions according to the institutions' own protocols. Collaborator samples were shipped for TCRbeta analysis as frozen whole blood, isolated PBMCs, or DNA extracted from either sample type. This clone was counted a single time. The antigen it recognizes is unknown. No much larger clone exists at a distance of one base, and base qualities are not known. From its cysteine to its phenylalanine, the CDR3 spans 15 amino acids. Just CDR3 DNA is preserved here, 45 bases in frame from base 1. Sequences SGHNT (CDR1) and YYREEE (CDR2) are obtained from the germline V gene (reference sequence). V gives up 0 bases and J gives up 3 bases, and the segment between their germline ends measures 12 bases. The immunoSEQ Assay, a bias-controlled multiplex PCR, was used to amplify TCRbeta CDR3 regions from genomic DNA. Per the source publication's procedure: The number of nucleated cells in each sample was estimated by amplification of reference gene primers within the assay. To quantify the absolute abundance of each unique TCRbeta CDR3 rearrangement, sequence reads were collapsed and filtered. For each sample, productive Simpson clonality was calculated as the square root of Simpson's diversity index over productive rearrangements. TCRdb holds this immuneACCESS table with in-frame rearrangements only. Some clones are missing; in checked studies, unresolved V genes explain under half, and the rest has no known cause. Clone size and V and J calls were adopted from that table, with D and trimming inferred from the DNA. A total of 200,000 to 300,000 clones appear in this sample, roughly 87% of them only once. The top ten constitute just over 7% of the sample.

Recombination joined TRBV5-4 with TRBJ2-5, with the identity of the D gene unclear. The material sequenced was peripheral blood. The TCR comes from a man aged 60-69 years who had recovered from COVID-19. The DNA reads TGTGCCAGCAGCTTGGTATCCGGGTCAAAAGAGACCCAGTACTTC. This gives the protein CASSLVSGSKETQYF.